Each of the 18 T cell receptor beta chains below was sequenced from the same sample in a study of OX40 agonist ivuxolimab in advanced cancers. The repertoire was sequenced with immunoSEQ multiplex PCR; TCRdb's copy has only in-frame clones and lacks some. Of 90,000 to 95,000 clones listed, around 87% are singletons. Here the sequenced sample was CD4+ or CD8+ T cells sorted from blood, taken in a trial of the OX40 agonist ivuxolimab. All receptors derive from an adult with an advanced solid tumor such as melanoma, head and neck, liver or kidney cancer.

V is TRBV19 and J is TRBJ1-1; D gene ambiguous. The V end was cut by 4 bases, the J end by 0 bases, with 12 bases between. The germline V gene encodes CDR1 LNHDA and CDR2 SQIVND (reference sequence). The CDR3 spans 15 residues. The CDR3 DNA follows: TGTGCCAGTAGTAGAGAGGAGACTATGAACACTGAAGCTTTCTTT. Translation: CASSREETMNTEAFF.

This chain links TRBV4-1 with TRBJ2-2; 8 nucleotides match TRBD1. Unmatched junction bases numbered 5, after V lost 1 base and J lost 7 bases. The CDR3 has 15 residues. CDR1 and CDR2 from the germline V gene are MGHRA and YSYEKL. The CDR3 loop is CASSQVTGGIGELFF. As DNA, the CDR3 is TGCGCCAGCAGCCAAGTTACAGGGGGGATCGGGGAGCTGTTTTTT.

The J gene is TRBJ1-1, the V gene TRBV11-3; no firm D call. Germline V lookup: CDR1 SGHNT, CDR2 YENEEA. The CDR3 covers 13 residues. Trimming removed 5 bases from V and 5 bases from J, with 12 bases in between. For the CDR3, the DNA is TGTGCCAGCAGCCCCTCGACCGAGACTGAAGCTTTCTTT. Encoded protein: CASSPSTETEAFF.

V and J are TRBV27 and TRBJ2-6, with 7 positions matching TRBD1. Germline lookup yields CDR1 MNHEY and CDR2 SMNVEV (reference sequence). The CDR3 length is 16 residues. Trimming took 5 bases from V and 1 from J; bases not matched to a gene: 5. The CDR3, as DNA: TGTGCCAGCAGTGTACGACAGGGTTCTGGGGCCAACGTCCTGACTTTC. This sequence encodes CASSVRQGSGANVLTF. Looking up the rest from reference TRBV27 and TRBJ2-6 gives the full variable domain: EAQVTQNPRYLITVTGKKLTVTCSQNMNHEYMSWYRQDPGLGLRQIYYSMNVEVTDKGDVPEGYKVSRKEKRNFPLILESPSPNQTSLYFCASSVRQGSGANVLTFGAGSRLTVL.

Only a few counts were recorded for this clone. This chain joins TRBV30 and TRBJ1-2; tentatively, D is TRBD1 (6 bases). The CDR3 is 12 amino acids. Trimming stripped 6 bases from V and 8 bases from J, with 16 bases between. CDR1 and CDR2 (germline): GTSNPN, SVGIG (reference sequence). CDR3 residues: CACRDTPWGYTF. In nucleotides, the CDR3 is TGTGCCTGCCGGGACACCCCTTGGGGCTACACCTTC.

Notes on this clone: At one end the junction does not follow the germline gene, possibly because of a read error. V and J are TRBV19 and TRBJ1-2, with TRBD1 identical over 8 bases. The germline V gene encodes CDR1 LNHDA and CDR2 SQIVND (reference sequence). This CDR3 is built from 18 residues. The CDR3 here is CASSIRVPRQGSKYGYTF. CDR3 coding DNA: TGTGCCAGTAGTATCAGGGTCCCCAGACAGGGGTCTAAATATGGCTACACCTTC.

This rearrangement joins TRBV9 to TRBJ2-3; D uncertain. Germline V gene lookup returns CDR1 SGDLS and CDR2 YYNGEE. The CDR3 is 14 amino acids. The V gene lost 3 bases and the J gene lost 3 bases, with 11 bases spanning the gap. The CDR3 sequence: CASSAPSGTDTQYF. In DNA form, the CDR3 reads TGTGCCAGCAGCGCCCCCAGTGGAACAGATACGCAGTATTTT.

CDR3 protein: CASSPGYSGNTIYF. For the CDR3, the DNA is TGTGCCAGCAGCCCGGGCTACTCTGGAAACACCATATATTTT. This sequence joins TRBV6-6 and TRBJ1-3; no firm D call. The V gene's germline CDR1 is MNHNY and CDR2 SVGAGI (reference sequence). Trimming took off 6 bases at V and 0 bases at J, with 9 bases between the two ends. The CDR3 sequence is 14 residues long.

In this sample, this clone turned up a few times. This chain links TRBV28 with TRBJ1-6; 8 positions agree with TRBD1. CDR3 size: 17 residues. Germline V gene sequence: CDR1 MDHEN, CDR2 SYDVKM. V was pared by 6 bases and J by 1 base, with 8 bases of the junction left unmatched. The CDR3 loop reads CASRLIRGQSYNSPLHF. The CDR3 DNA follows: TGTGCCAGCAGATTGATCAGGGGGCAATCCTATAATTCACCCCTCCACTTT.

This clone appeared a single time. The V gene is TRBV6-5, the J gene TRBJ2-1, with TRBD2 identical over 8 bases. This CDR3 region has 15 residues. V shed 4 bases and J 0 bases; nucleotides not matched to a gene: 2. Germline CDR1 is MNHEY and CDR2 is SVGAGI. The CDR3 loop reads CASSSTSGSYNEQFF. DNA for the CDR3: TGTGCCAGCAGTTCAACTAGCGGCTCCTACAATGAGCAGTTCTTC.

In this sample, this clone turned up once. The DNA for the CDR3 is TGTGCCAGCAGTTTCCGGGACGTCCAGCATTTT. Encoded protein: CASSFRDVQHF. V and J are TRBV7-2 and TRBJ1-5, with D tentatively TRBD1 (5 bases). V was shortened by 6 bases and J by 12 bases, with 12 bases between the two germline ends. The CDR3 loop spans 11 amino acids. Germline V gene lookup returns CDR1 SGHTA and CDR2 FQGNSA.

Note on this clone: Other nucleotide sequences from this sample produce the same CDR3. J is TRBJ2-3 and V is TRBV7-2; D is unclear. The germline V gene encodes CDR1 SGHTA and CDR2 FQGNSA. The germline V and J ends were trimmed by 5 bases and 2 bases, with 8 bases remaining between them. This CDR3 contains 13 residues. CDR3 region: CASSPLATDTQYF. The CDR3 coding sequence is TGTGCCAGCAGCCCTCTGGCCACAGATACGCAGTATTTT.

This sequence joins TRBV5-5 and TRBJ1-2; 7 bases are shared with TRBD1. Trimming took 4 bases from V and 4 from J; bases not matched to a gene: 10. Germline V gives CDR1 SGHKS, CDR2 YYEKEE (reference sequence). This CDR3 comprises 15 residues. Here the CDR3 DNA reads TGTGCCAGCAGCGCAACAGGGGATCTTGGCTATGGCTACACCTTC. This translates into CASSATGDLGYGYTF.

The chain combines TRBV10-3 with TRBJ2-1; TRBD2 matches at 8 bases. Germline loops: CDR1 ENHRY, CDR2 SYGVKD. Trimming took 6 bases from V and 1 from J; bases not matched to a gene: 8. The CDR3 loop spans 16 amino acids. As DNA, the CDR3 is TGTGCCATCAGGGCAAGGGAGCGGGAGTCCTACAATGAGCAGTTCTTC. Amino acids: CAIRARERESYNEQFF.

This chain links TRBV5-1 with TRBJ2-3; unclear D gene. Trimming shortened V by 4 bases and J by 1 base, and 10 bases separated the two germline ends. This CDR3 spans 14 amino acids. Germline assignment: CDR1 SGHRS and CDR2 YFSETQ. The CDR3 spells CASSPERGTDTQYF. CDR3 DNA: TGCGCCAGCAGCCCGGAACGGGGCACAGATACGCAGTATTTT.

The table lists this clone with a count of one. The V gene is TRBV19, the J gene TRBJ2-1, with 11 positions matching TRBD2. The CDR3 covers 14 residues. Losses at the gene ends were 3 bases for V and 10 bases for J; bases not matched to a gene: 5. Germline V lookup: CDR1 LNHDA, CDR2 SQIVND (reference sequence). This chain's CDR3 is CASSITSGSGEQFF. CDR3 bases: TGTGCCAGTAGTATTACTAGCGGGAGTGGCGAGCAGTTCTTC. The entire variable domain, with the rest obtained from reference TRBV19 and TRBJ2-1, is as follows: DGGITQSPKYLFRKEGQNVTLSCEQNLNHDAMYWYRQDPGQGLRLIYYSQIVNDFQKGDIAEGYSVSREKKESFPLTVTSAQKNPTAFYLCASSITSGSGEQFFGPGTRLTVL.

V is TRBV6-5 and J is TRBJ2-1, with 7 bases lining up with TRBD2. Germline V gene data show CDR1 as MNHEY and CDR2 as SVGAGI. CDR3 length: 14 residues. With 6 bases clipped from V and 2 bases from J, the junction kept 4 bases outside the gene matches. The CDR3 DNA is TGTGCCAGCAGGGGAGGGGTCCCCTACAATGAGCAGTTCTTC. The encoded protein is CASRGGVPYNEQFF.

This chain joins TRBV5-1 and TRBJ2-1; TRBD2 aligns across 7 bases. This CDR3 has 19 residues. Germline V lookup: CDR1 SGHRS, CDR2 YFSETQ. V lost 6 bases to trimming and J lost 0 bases; unmatched junction nucleotides: 18. The CDR3 reads CASIPGALSGLSSYNEQFF. CDR3 sequence (DNA): TGCGCCAGCATACCGGGAGCCCTTAGCGGGTTAAGCTCCTACAATGAGCAGTTCTTC.